The clone carrying this TCR beta chain showed up many times. Its antigen is not identified. This sample is part of a study of T cell repertoires in cytomegalovirus infection. TCRdb called the reads again in MiXCR, with one record for every CDR3 protein. This sample has 150,000 to 200,000 distinct CDR3 sequences, with about 21% found just once. Study results and caveats: The study identified carriers of CMV plus the relevant HLA from cumulative public TCR beta family frequency.

The V end was cut by 4 bases, the J end by 3 bases, with 16 bases between. The CDR3 length is 15 residues. Germline assignment: CDR1 SGHTA and CDR2 FQGNSA. This sequence joins TRBV7-2 and TRBJ2-7, with D perhaps given as TRBD1 or TRBD2 (5 bases each). The sample comprised PBMCs. The sequence was obtained from a human donor in good health (CMV status not recorded). Some clones in this sample may be carry-over from other donors' samples. CDR3 DNA sequence: TGTGCCAGCAGCTCAGATCTAGCAGGGTACTACGAGCAGTACTTC. Protein: CASSSDLAGYYEQYF.